Listed here are 18 T cell receptor beta chains from one sample, sequenced in a study of glioma-infiltrating T cells. TCR alpha and beta CDR3 regions were amplified from RNA using iRepertoire nested multiplex PCR. Using its own MiXCR run on the multiplex PCR reads, TCRdb lists one record per CDR3 protein. The sample yields a few hundred thousand distinct CDR3 sequences, about two fifths seen once. Sequencing used glioma tissue, nonneoplastic brain tissue, or PBMCs (not recorded which). The receptors were sampled from a human donor with low-grade glioma or glioblastoma, undergoing nonglioma brain surgery, or in good health (not recorded which).

V usage is TRBV6-1 and J usage is TRBJ2-7, with a possible D match to TRBD2 (6 bases). Looked up from germline, CDR1 is MNHNS and CDR2 is SASEGT. This CDR3 is 12 amino acids long. V dropped 3 bases and J dropped 4 bases, with 7 bases sitting between them. CDR3 sequence: CASSEGGYEQYF. DNA for the CDR3: TGTGCCAGCAGTGAGGGAGGATACGAGCAGTACTTC.

Note on this clonotype: This clone may be a read error of a much larger clone one base away. The chain carries TRBV6-2 or TRBV6-3 and TRBJ2-3; TRBD2 is a possible D gene (5 bases). The CDR3 contains 14 residues. From germline, CDR1 is MNHEY and CDR2 SVGEGT. Trimming took off 6 bases at V and 4 bases at J, with 14 bases between the two ends. CDR3 sequence reads: CASRLEFSADTQYF. In nucleotides, the CDR3 is TGTGCCAGCAGACTGGAATTTAGCGCAGATACGCAGTATTTT.

J is TRBJ2-1 and V is TRBV7-9; TRBD2 agrees at 10 bases. The CDR3 runs to 15 residues. CDR1 is SEHNR, CDR2 FQNEAQ, per germline (reference sequence). Unmatched junction bases numbered 3, after V lost 3 bases and J lost 4 bases. The CDR3, as DNA: TGTGCCAGCAGCTTCGAGCGGGGGGGGTACAATGAGCAGTTCTTC. Translating gives CASSFERGGYNEQFF.

This chain links TRBV11-3 with TRBJ2-5; 8 bases align to TRBD1. Germline assignment: CDR1 SGHNT and CDR2 YENEEA. This CDR3 is 13 amino acids long. The ends lost 4 bases at V and 5 bases at J; junction bases unmatched: 3. The CDR3 region has the DNA TGTGCCAGCAGCTCGGACAGGGACGAGACCCAGTACTTC. Amino acid sequence: CASSSDRDETQYF. The variable domain in full, with the rest retrieved from reference TRBV11-3 and TRBJ2-5, is EAGVVQSPRYKIIEKKQPVAFWCNPISGHNTLYWYLQNLGQGPELLIRYENEEAVDDSQLPKDRFSAERLKGVDSTLKIQPAELGDSAVYLCASSSDRDETQYFGPGTRLLVL.

V is TRBV5-4 and J is TRBJ2-1; 10 bases fit TRBD2. After removal of 4 bases from V and 7 bases from J, the junction contained 8 bases not matched to a gene. This CDR3 has 15 residues. CDR1 and CDR2 (germline): SGHNT, YYREEE (reference sequence). CDR3 nucleotides: TGTGCCAGCAGCAATCGACTAGCGGGTGGGAATGAGCAGTTCTTC. Its protein is CASSNRLAGGNEQFF.

This clonotype has just a few counts. The rearrangement joins TRBV28 to TRBJ2-7, with unresolved D. Trimming took 7 bases from V and 1 from J, leaving 11 bases between them. CDR1 and CDR2 (germline): MDHEN, SYDVKM. The CDR3 spans 13 residues. The CDR3 reads CASIEADSYEQYF. Written as DNA, the CDR3 is TGTGCCAGCATTGAGGCAGATTCCTACGAGCAGTACTTC. Based on the CDR3 plus reference TRBV28 and TRBJ2-7, the full variable domain is DVKVTQSSRYLVKRTGEKVFLECVQDMDHENMFWYRQDPGLGLRLIYFSYDVKMKEKGDIPEGYSVSREKKERFSLILESASTNQTSMYLCASIEADSYEQYFGPGTRLTVT.

The CDR3 coding sequence is TGCGCCAGCAGCCAAGAGAGGGGGCGTGAGACCCAGTACTTC. The encoded protein is CASSQERGRETQYF. The chain couples TRBV4-1 to TRBJ2-5, with 7 nucleotides matching TRBD1. The V and J ends lost 0 bases and 5 bases, in that order; junction bases with no gene match: 3. The CDR3 length is 14 residues. Germline CDR1 reads MGHRA; CDR2 reads YSYEKL.

Regarding this clonotype: A much larger clone sits a single nucleotide away, making a read error possible. The rearrangement joins TRBV27 to TRBJ2-7, with TRBD2 matching over 9 bases. V trimming: 6 bases; J trimming: 2 bases; junction bases outside the gene matches: 14. Germline V gene lookup returns CDR1 MNHEY and CDR2 SMNVEV (reference sequence). The CDR3 is 17 residues long. The DNA of the CDR3 is TGTGCCAGCAGCCCCATTGCGGCTAGCGGGGCGACCTACGAGCAGTACTTC. Encoded protein: CASSPIAASGATYEQYF.

This clonotype was detected ten times or more. The chain couples TRBV20-1 to TRBJ2-1; 8 bases map to TRBD1. The junction had 3 bases not matched to a gene; V was cut back by 3 bases and J by 5 bases. The length of the CDR3 is 13 residues. CDR1 and CDR2 from the germline V gene are DFQATT and SNEGSKA (reference sequence). The CDR3 protein is CSASRDRNNEQFF. The CDR3 bases are TGCAGTGCTAGTCGGGACAGGAACAATGAGCAGTTCTTC.

V and J are TRBV14 and TRBJ2-7, with D perhaps TRBD2 (6 bases). Between the trimmed V and J ends, which lost 1 base and 2 bases, there was a span of 9 bases. The CDR3 has 14 residues. Germline CDR1 SGHDN, CDR2 FVKESK. The CDR3: CASSQVRLAYEQYF. The CDR3 DNA follows: TGTGCCAGCAGCCAAGTCAGACTAGCCTACGAGCAGTACTTC.

About this clonotype itself: This may arise from a read error, as a much more abundant clone is one base away. The CDR3 DNA reads as TGTACCAGCAGTTACCAACTAGCGTGGGACTACAATGAGCAGTTCTTC. Protein sequence: CTSSYQLAWDYNEQFF. This rearrangement joins TRBV6-2 or TRBV6-3 to TRBJ2-1; 7 bases agree with TRBD2. The CDR3 length is 16 residues. Germline CDR1 is MNHEY and CDR2 is SVGEGT.

Regarding this clonotype: With a much larger clone just one base away, this may be a read error. J is TRBJ2-1 and V is TRBV6-5, with D possibly matching TRBD2 (5 bases). Germline assignment: CDR1 MNHEY and CDR2 SVGAGI. The CDR3 covers 14 residues. The CDR3 coding sequence is TGTGCCAGCAGTTACCGGGGATCCTACGATGAGCAGTTCTTC. Encoded protein: CASSYRGSYDEQFF.

The V and J genes are TRBV28 and TRBJ2-2, with 7 nucleotides matching TRBD2. This CDR3 is 14 amino acids long. Germline V lookup: CDR1 MDHEN, CDR2 SYDVKM. V lost 2 bases to trimming and J lost 5 bases; unmatched junction nucleotides: 2. The CDR3 sequence is CASSLRGVTGELFF. The CDR3, as DNA: TGTGCCAGCAGTTTACGGGGGGTTACCGGGGAGCTGTTTTTT.

V gene TRBV11-2 combines with J gene TRBJ2-1; 10 bases map to TRBD1. CDR1 and CDR2 (germline): SGHAT, FQNNGV. The CDR3 runs to 15 residues. V trimming: 1 base; J trimming: 7 bases; junction bases outside the gene matches: 4. As DNA, the CDR3 is TGTGCCAGCAGCTTAGGACAGGGGGCATGGAATGAGCAGTTCTTC. Protein sequence: CASSLGQGAWNEQFF.

Notes on this clonotype: This may be a read error, as it is one base from a much larger clone. The conserved closing phenylalanine or tryptophan is absent in this CDR3, likely reflecting a read error. The chain combines TRBV6-5 with TRBJ2-1; no firm D call. CDR1 and CDR2 from the germline V gene are MNHEY and SVGAGI. This CDR3 has 15 amino acids. V shed 0 bases and J shed 7 bases, with 13 bases lying between them. CDR3 nucleotides: TGTGCCAGCAGTTACTCGTTAAGCCCTGGGAATGAGCAGTTCTCC. Translating it yields CASSYSLSPGNEQFS.

The V gene is TRBV4-1, the J gene TRBJ2-5; D is unclear. Trimming pared 0 bases from V and 4 bases from J, leaving 12 bases between. CDR1 is MGHRA, CDR2 YSYEKL, per germline. This CDR3 contains 15 residues. CDR3 sequence (DNA): TGCGCCAGCAGCCAAGATCTTAGGGTCGGAGAGACCCAGTACTTC. Protein: CASSQDLRVGETQYF.

The chain uses TRBV25-1 and TRBJ1-1; 7 nucleotides line up with TRBD1. The CDR3 is 16 amino acids. Germline V lookup: CDR1 MGHDK, CDR2 SYGVNS. The trim removed 4 bases at V and 4 bases at J, leaving 12 bases unmatched. This CDR3 is CASSAAGTEGSTEAFF. The DNA for the CDR3 is TGTGCCAGCAGTGCTGCCGGGACAGAAGGCTCCACTGAAGCTTTCTTT.

With regard to this clonotype: A much larger clone sits a single nucleotide away, making a read error possible. The chain combines TRBV27 with TRBJ2-1; 13 bases are shared with TRBD2. Germline CDR1 and CDR2: MNHEY and SMNVEV (reference sequence). J was trimmed by 5 bases and V by 6 bases; bases with no gene match: 4. There are 15 residues in the CDR3. CDR3 protein: CASRLGTSGNNEQFF. For the CDR3, the DNA is TGTGCCAGCAGGTTAGGGACTAGCGGGAACAATGAGCAGTTCTTC.